The 9 T cell receptor beta chains in this list originate from one sample, sequenced in a study of CD8 T cells in ankylosing spondylitis. No cognate antigen is known for these TCRs. Study results and caveats: Ankylosing spondylitis blood appeared to carry a characteristic TCR beta motif of fewer than 10 highly homologous variants.

TCRdb used MiXCR to reprocess the 5' RACE reads, holding one entry per CDR3 protein. The table has roughly 300,000 distinct CDR3 sequences, 8% seen once. The sequencing input was blood, either unsorted or a sorted T cell fraction (not recorded which). All receptors derive from a male donor with ankylosing spondylitis.

This clonotype has only a few counts. This chain links TRBV5-1 with TRBJ2-7; TRBD2 matches 9 bases. The V and J ends lost 0 bases and 6 bases, in that order; junction bases with no gene match: 7. Germline V lookup: CDR1 SGHRS, CDR2 YFSETQ. This CDR3 is built from 15 residues. The CDR3 coding sequence is TGCGCCAGCAGCTTGGTCGCGGGAGGGCCCTCCGAGCAGTACTTC. Translating it yields CASSLVAGGPSEQYF. Supplemented by reference TRBV5-1 and TRBJ2-7, the full variable domain reads KAGVTQTPRYLIKTRGQQVTLSCSPISGHRSVSWYQQTPGQGLQFLFEYFSETQRNKGNFPGRFSGRQFSNSRSEMNVSTLELGDSALYLCASSLVAGGPSEQYFGPGTRLTVT.

This clonotype was counted between two and nine times. The genes are TRBV25-1 and TRBJ2-6, with D possibly TRBD2 on 7 matching bases. The germline V gene has CDR1 MGHDK and CDR2 SYGVNS. The V gene lost 3 bases and the J gene lost 3 bases, with 18 bases spanning the gap. This CDR3 comprises 18 residues. The CDR3 DNA reads TGTGCCAGCAGTGATCCGGGGGGCGCTTTGTTTGGGGCCAACGTCCTGACTTTC. Translated: CASSDPGGALFGANVLTF.

V is TRBV7-2 and J is TRBJ1-5; the D gene is possibly TRBD1 (6 bases). This CDR3 comprises 14 residues. The V end lost 4 bases, the J end lost 5 bases, and 12 bases lay between the germline ends. Germline-derived CDR1 and CDR2 are SGHTA and FQGNSA. The CDR3 coding sequence is TGTGCCAGCAGCTGGGCAGCAGGGGATCAGCCCCAGCATTTT. This gives the protein CASSWAAGDQPQHF.

The J gene is TRBJ2-1, the V gene TRBV20-1; D uncertain. V lost 3 bases and J lost 16, with 19 bases in between. Per the germline V gene, CDR1 is DFQATT and CDR2 is SNEGSKA (reference sequence). The CDR3 spans 12 residues. The CDR3 region has the DNA TGCAGTGCTAGGGACGTCCAACCCTTCCTCTTCTTC. The encoded protein is CSARDVQPFLFF.

This clonotype was detected only a few times. The V gene is TRBV29-1, the J gene TRBJ2-3; 8 nucleotides agree with TRBD1. CDR3 length: 15 residues. Germline trimming cut 7 bases from V and 4 bases from J; bases unmatched to any gene: 13. Germline CDR1 reads SQVTM; CDR2 reads ANQGSEA. CDR3 region: CSGGQGRGPADTQYF. The DNA of the CDR3 is TGCAGCGGGGGCCAGGGCAGGGGGCCGGCAGATACGCAGTATTTT.

The J gene is TRBJ2-5, the V gene TRBV19; D is unclear. The CDR3 length is 13 residues. Trimming pared 3 bases from V and 2 bases from J, leaving 7 bases between. Per the germline V gene, CDR1 is LNHDA and CDR2 is SQIVND (reference sequence). The CDR3 is CASSIMSQETQYF. As DNA, the CDR3 is TGTGCCAGTAGTATTATGTCTCAAGAGACCCAGTACTTC. Together with reference TRBV19 and TRBJ2-5, the CDR3 gives the full variable domain: DGGITQSPKYLFRKEGQNVTLSCEQNLNHDAMYWYRQDPGQGLRLIYYSQIVNDFQKGDIAEGYSVSREKKESFPLTVTSAQKNPTAFYLCASSIMSQETQYFGPGTRLLVL.

Ten or more counts support this clonotype. The rearrangement joins TRBV9 to TRBJ2-3; D is perhaps TRBD2 (5 bases). The CDR3 runs to 13 residues. Germline-derived CDR1 and CDR2 are SGDLS and YYNGEE. Trimming cost V 0 bases and J 5 bases, with 7 bases left between them. DNA of the CDR3: TGTGCCAGCAGCGTAGCTGGGAGAGATACGCAGTATTTT. Translating gives CASSVAGRDTQYF. Using reference TRBV9 and TRBJ2-3 for the parts outside the CDR3, the full variable domain is DSGVTQTPKHLITATGQRVTLRCSPRSGDLSVYWYQQSLDQGLQFLIQYYNGEERAKGNILERFSAQQFPDLHSELNLSSLELGDSALYFCASSVAGRDTQYFGPGTRLTVL.

The genes are TRBV6-2 or TRBV6-3 and TRBJ2-5, with D perhaps matching TRBD1 (5 bases). Per germline, CDR1 MNHEY and CDR2 SVGEGT. The length of the CDR3 is 11 residues. Trimming stripped 5 bases from V and 8 bases from J, with 9 bases between. The CDR3 DNA sequence: TGTGCCAGCAGTGCACAGGTTACCCAGTACTTC. Residues: CASSAQVTQYF.

Many counts were recorded for this clonotype. This rearrangement joins TRBV20-1 to TRBJ2-3; D possibly matches TRBD1 or TRBD2 (6 bases each). The CDR3 is 15 residues long. Per germline, CDR1 DFQATT and CDR2 SNEGSKA (reference sequence). V was cut by 6 bases and J by 0 bases, with 16 bases left in between. CDR3 protein: CSAHRGGQSTDTQYF. CDR3 bases: TGCAGTGCCCATCGTGGGGGGCAAAGCACAGATACGCAGTATTTT.